This TCR beta chain came from a study of CD8+CD57+ T cells in acquired aplastic anemia. The J segment lost 0 bases and the V segment lost 0 bases, leaving 6 bases of the junction unmatched. The CDR3 has 17 amino acids. The germline gives CDR1 SEHNR, CDR2 FQNEAQ (reference sequence). This clonotype was counted at least ten times. According to the study, genomic DNA was the template for TCR beta VDJ and CDR3 profiling. TCRdb used MiXCR to reprocess the reads, holding one entry per CDR3 protein. The sample carries 150,000 to 200,000 distinct CDR3 sequences, approximately 43% recorded once. The chain uses TRBV7-9 and TRBJ2-7, with 9 bases aligning to TRBD2. The material sequenced was sorted CD4+, CD8+, or CD8+CD57+ T cells (not recorded which) from PBMCs. This receptor was identified in a human donor in good health. As DNA, the CDR3 is TGTGCCAGCAGCTTAGCCGCGACTAGCGGTACCTCCTACGAGCAGTACTTC. Translation gives CASSLAATSGTSYEQYF.